This TCR beta chain comes out of a study of T cells after yellow fever vaccination. TCRdb reprocessed the 5' RACE reads via MiXCR and lists one record per CDR3 protein. The repertoire holds hundreds of thousands of distinct CDR3 sequences, with around 20% as singletons. Only a few counts were recorded for this clonotype. Trimming cost V 5 bases and J 6 bases, with 18 bases left between them. CDR3 length: 15 residues. Germline values: CDR1 SGHTA, CDR2 FQGNSA. The clonotype originates from a man younger than 35 who received the YFV17D yellow fever vaccine. The chain employs TRBV7-2 and TRBJ2-3, with D possibly being TRBD2 (7 bases). This material consisted of PBMCs, taken before the yellow fever booster vaccination. The CDR3 here is CASSPWGGGSDTQYF. The CDR3 DNA follows: TGTGCCAGCAGCCCCTGGGGGGGCGGTTCGGATACGCAGTATTTT. Variable domain in full (rest from reference TRBV7-2 and TRBJ2-3): GAGVSQSPSNKVTEKGKDVELRCDPISGHTALYWYRQSLGQGLEFLIYFQGNSAPDKSGLPSDRFSAERTGGSVSTLTIQRTQQEDSAVYLCASSPWGGGSDTQYFGPGTRLTVL.